This passage covers 9 T cell receptor beta chains from one sample sequenced in a study of blood T cell repertoires in COVID-19. Sequencing used immunoSEQ multiplex PCR; TCRdb keeps in-frame clones, though not all of them. The table lists about 70,000 clones, under 90% of them singletons, with roughly 18% in the top ten. Material: peripheral blood. These receptors all come from a man between 65 and 85 years old who had recovered from COVID-19.

The chain is built from TRBV7-3 and TRBJ2-3, with D maybe TRBD2 (5 bases). Germline-derived CDR1 and CDR2 are SGHTA and FQGTGA. Trimming took 6 bases from V and 4 from J, leaving 17 bases between them. This CDR3 is 15 amino acids long. DNA for the CDR3: TGTGCCAGCAGTCTAGCCCCCATACGGGCAGATACGCAGTATTTT. It codes for CASSLAPIRADTQYF.

CDR3 residues: CASSKEGVPRADTQYF. DNA of the CDR3: TGTGCCAGCAGCAAAGAGGGAGTTCCGAGGGCAGATACGCAGTATTTT. The J gene is TRBJ2-3, the V gene TRBV21-1; whether TRBD2, the table's D call, matches the DNA was not checked. TRBV21-1 is a pseudogene. The CDR3 runs to 16 residues.

The chain combines TRBV4-3 with TRBJ1-2; TRBD1 matches 7 bases. Unmatched junction bases numbered 9, after V lost 1 base and J lost 7 bases. Germline-derived CDR1 and CDR2 are LGHNA and YSLEER. The CDR3 is made up of 15 amino acids. CDR3 sequence reads: CASSQGEGGLLGYTF. CDR3 DNA sequence: TGCGCCAGCAGCCAAGGTGAAGGGGGCTTGCTTGGCTACACCTTC.

This clone occurred a few times. This chain links TRBV7-2 with TRBJ2-2, with TRBD2 identical over 8 bases. V gave up 7 bases and J gave up 4 bases; unmatched junction bases: 8. CDR1 and CDR2 (germline): SGHTA, FQGNSA. This CDR3 region has 15 residues. The CDR3 region has the DNA TGTGCCAGCACCTCTCGGCGGGGGGTCACCGGGGAGCTGTTTTTT. Its translation: CASTSRRGVTGELFF.

This chain links TRBV7-8 with TRBJ1-5; D call uncertain. V gave up 5 bases and J gave up 7 bases, with 18 bases separating them. The CDR3 totals 15 residues. CDR1 and CDR2 from the germline V gene are SGHVS and FQNEAQ. The CDR3, as DNA: TGTGCCAGCAGCCCCGTAGGTCCCCGAGGCCAGCCCCAGCATTTT. This translates into CASSPVGPRGQPQHF.

CDR3 sequence reads: CASGTSGGPTISTDTQYF. The CDR3 DNA is TGTGCCAGTGGGACTAGCGGGGGGCCGACGATTAGCACAGATACGCAGTATTTT. The chain has TRBV19 and TRBJ2-3, with 15 bases fitting TRBD2. Germline V gene lookup returns CDR1 LNHDA and CDR2 SQIVND (reference sequence). The CDR3 contains 18 residues. The V segment lost 8 bases and the J segment 0 bases; nucleotides outside the gene matches: 9.

This rearrangement joins TRBV5-4 to TRBJ1-1; D is ambiguous. V gave up 4 bases and J gave up 1 base, with 8 bases separating them. The CDR3 loop spans 13 amino acids. Germline assignment: CDR1 SGHNT and CDR2 YYREEE (reference sequence). The CDR3 reads CASSQPGNTEAFF. Written as DNA, the CDR3 is TGTGCCAGCAGCCAACCAGGGAACACTGAAGCTTTCTTT.

This sequence joins TRBV7-2 and TRBJ2-1; 7 bases are shared with TRBD1. Germline loops: CDR1 SGHTA, CDR2 FQGNSA. The CDR3 totals 16 residues. V lost 6 bases, J lost 0 bases, and 8 bases stayed unmatched. CDR3 nucleotides: TGTGCCAGCAGTTACAGGGGCGGAAGCTCCTACAATGAGCAGTTCTTC. This gives the protein CASSYRGGSSYNEQFF.

Here the CDR3 reads CASSLRANTGELFF. In nucleotides, the CDR3 is TGTGCCAGCAGTTTACGAGCGAACACCGGGGAGCTGTTTTTT. The gene calls are TRBV27 and TRBJ2-2; D unresolved. The germline CDR1 and CDR2 sequences are MNHEY and SMNVEV (reference sequence). The V and J ends lost 2 bases and 0 bases respectively, with 4 bases between them. The CDR3 runs 14 residues.